This T cell receptor (beta chain) was sequenced in a study of control samples from healthy donors and cancer patients. Clones were read by immunoSEQ multiplex PCR, and TCRdb kept only the in-frame ones, dropping some. The sample records tens of thousands of clones, approximately 70% being singletons. Germline V gene data show CDR1 as MNHEY and CDR2 as SVGAGI. V was clipped by 7 bases and J by 7 bases, with 13 bases between them. The CDR3 sequence is 12 residues long. The sequenced sample consisted of formalin-fixed, paraffin-embedded tissue. The TCR was taken from a male donor with melanoma. The V call is TRBV6-5, the J call TRBJ2-5; D remains unclear. CDR3 residues: CASTLRGGTQYF. The CDR3 DNA reads TGTGCCAGCACCCTACGAGGTGGGACCCAGTACTTC.